The rows below give T cell receptor beta chains drawn from one sample of a study of human T cells and chemical hapten exposure. Via MiXCR, TCRdb re-called the RACE reads, giving one row per CDR3 protein. The sample consists of tens of thousands of distinct CDR3 sequences, around a tenth of them appearing once. The sample was whole blood, taken in connection with sensitization to the hapten diphenylcyclopropenone (DPC). Every receptor here comes from a man in his fifties or sixties with alopecia areata. Some clones in this sample may be carry-over from other donors' samples. Each CDR3 is given with its conserved first and last residue. D genes are given only for firm matches. The size entry is marked missing in some rows and otherwise reads once, few, many or a size class.

TRBJ2-5 | 15 | TRBV29-1 | . | many | CSAGMGAWGQETQYF | TGCAGCGCCGGAATGGGGGCTTGGGGGCAAGAGACCCAGTACTTC
TRBJ2-1 | 14 | TRBV28 | TRBD2 | many | CASMISGSYNEQFF | TGTGCCAGCATGATTAGCGGGAGTTACAATGAGCAGTTCTTC
TRBJ2-1 | 16 | TRBV7-9 | TRBD2 | . | CASSSLAGKGPNEQFF | TGTGCCAGCAGCTCCTTAGCGGGAAAGGGTCCCAATGAGCAGTTCTTC
TRBJ2-1 | 13 | TRBV20-1 | TRBD1 | many | CSAPKTGRNEQFF | TGCAGTGCCCCCAAGACAGGGCGCAATGAGCAGTTCTTC
TRBJ2-1 | 13 | TRBV7-8 | TRBD2 | many | CASSLGIAGEQFF | TGTGCCAGCAGCTTAGGGATAGCGGGGGAGCAGTTCTTC
TRBJ2-7 | 12 | TRBV12-3/TRBV12-4 | . | many | CASSFGGPEQYF | TGTGCCAGCAGTTTTGGGGGCCCGGAGCAGTACTTC
TRBJ1-1 | 15 | TRBV30 | . | many | CAWSVLRLSGTEAFF | TGTGCCTGGAGTGTACTGAGGTTGTCAGGCACTGAAGCTTTCTTT
TRBJ2-3 | 12 | TRBV28 | . | few | CASRELGDTQYF | TGTGCCAGCAGGGAATTAGGGGATACGCAGTATTTT
TRBJ2-7 | 12 | TRBV30 | . | many | CAFRVDRYEQYF | TGTGCCTTTCGGGTCGATCGCTACGAGCAGTACTTC
TRBJ1-4 | 13 | TRBV6-6 | . | medium-sized | CASKANLREKLFF | TGTGCCAGCAAGGCCAACCTCCGGGAAAAACTGTTTTTT
TRBJ2-2 | 15 | TRBV15 | TRBD1 | . | CATSGGQANTGELFF | TGTGCCACCAGCGGGGGACAGGCGAACACCGGGGAGCTGTTTTTT
TRBJ2-1 | 13 | TRBV20-1 | TRBD2 | few | CSAFSGRGNEQFF | TGCAGTGCTTTTAGCGGGAGGGGGAATGAGCAGTTCTTC
TRBJ1-1 | 12 | TRBV10-3 | . | many | CATAGGEGGAFF | TGTGCCACCGCCGGAGGGGAAGGGGGAGCTTTCTTT
TRBJ2-2 | 13 | TRBV7-9 | . | few | CASTHEGAGELFF | TGTGCCAGCACGCATGAAGGGGCCGGGGAGCTGTTTTTT
TRBJ1-3 | 13 | TRBV20-1 | . | few | CSASPGAGNTIYF | TGCAGTGCTAGTCCGGGTGCTGGAAACACCATATATTTT
TRBJ2-7 | 12 | TRBV7-9 | . | . | CASSRTVYEQYF | TGTGCCAGCAGCCGCACAGTCTACGAGCAGTACTTC
TRBJ2-3 | 16 | TRBV7-9 | TRBD2 | medium-sized | CASSPVAGSLTDTQYF | TGTGCCAGCAGCCCGGTAGCGGGTTCATTAACAGATACGCAGTATTTT
TRBJ2-7 | 15 | TRBV27 | TRBD1 | many | CASSLDRGVSYEQYF | TGTGCCAGCAGCCTGGACAGGGGGGTATCCTACGAGCAGTACTTC
TRBJ2-6 | 15 | TRBV6-5 | . | many | CASSQPPDGANVLTF | TGTGCCAGCAGTCAACCCCCCGATGGTGCCAACGTCCTGACTTTC
TRBJ2-4 | 14 | TRBV28 | . | many | CASSDSVAKNIQYF | TGTGCCAGCAGTGACAGCGTAGCCAAAAACATTCAGTACTTC
TRBJ2-3 | 15 | TRBV5-1 | TRBD2 | few | CASSTGLAGGDTQYF | TGCGCCAGCAGCACTGGACTAGCGGGGGGAGATACGCAGTATTTT
TRBJ2-1 | 11 | TRBV2 | . | many | CASSVTIEQFF | TGTGCCAGCAGTGTAACGATAGAGCAGTTCTTC
TRBJ1-1 | 13 | TRBV18 | TRBD1 | . | CASSPQGGTEAFF | TGTGCCAGCTCACCTCAGGGGGGCACTGAAGCTTTCTTT
TRBJ2-7 | 14 | TRBV7-2 | TRBD2 | . | CASSRTSGDLGQYF | TGTGCCAGCAGCCGGACTAGCGGGGACCTTGGGCAGTACTTC